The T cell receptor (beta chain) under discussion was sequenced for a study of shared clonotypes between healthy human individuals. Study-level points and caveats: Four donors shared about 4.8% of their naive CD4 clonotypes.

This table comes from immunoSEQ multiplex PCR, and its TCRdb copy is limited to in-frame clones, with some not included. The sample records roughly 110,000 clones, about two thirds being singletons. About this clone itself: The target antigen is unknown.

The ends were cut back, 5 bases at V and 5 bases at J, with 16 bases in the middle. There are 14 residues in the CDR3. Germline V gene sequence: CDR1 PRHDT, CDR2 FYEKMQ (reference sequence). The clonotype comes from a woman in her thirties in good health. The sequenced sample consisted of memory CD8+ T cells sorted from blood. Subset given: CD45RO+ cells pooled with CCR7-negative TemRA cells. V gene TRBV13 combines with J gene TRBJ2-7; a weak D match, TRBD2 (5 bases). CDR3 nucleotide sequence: TGTGCCAGCAGCCCACCCAGGAGGCGTAACGAGCAGTACTTC. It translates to CASSPPRRRNEQYF.